These 10 T cell receptor beta chains originate from one sample sequenced in a study of shared clonotypes between healthy human individuals. Clones were sequenced by immunoSEQ multiplex PCR, and TCRdb holds only the in-frame ones, with some missing. The data contain around 2.1 million clones, roughly 91% of them singletons. CD45RO-negative, CCR7-positively selected cells formed the naive CD8 fraction, excluding terminally differentiated effector memory CD45RA+ cells. The sample taken for sequencing was naive CD8+ T cells from PBMCs. These TCRs come from a man in his late teens or twenties in good health. Some clones in this sample may be carry-over from other donors' samples.

The CDR3 here is CASSQGRVGRVNTEAFF. Written as DNA, the CDR3 is TGCGCCAGCAGCCAAGGGAGAGTGGGGAGGGTGAACACTGAAGCTTTCTTT. The chain joins TRBV4-3 to TRBJ1-1; unclear D gene. In germline, CDR1 is LGHNA, CDR2 YSLEER. V lost 1 base and J 0 bases, leaving 15 bases between the germline ends. This CDR3 region has 17 residues.

This clone has only one observation. V is TRBV9 and J is TRBJ2-6; 8 bases agree with TRBD1. From germline, CDR1 is SGDLS and CDR2 YYNGEE. The CDR3 is made up of 18 amino acids. Trimming cost V 3 bases and J 2 bases; bases outside gene matches: 10. The CDR3 reads CASSASGTGSPGANVLTF. The CDR3 nucleotides are TGTGCCAGCAGCGCATCCGGGACAGGATCCCCTGGGGCCAACGTCCTGACTTTC.

The J gene is TRBJ2-6, the V gene TRBV5-1; D not resolved. V was pared by 4 bases and J by 2 bases, with 4 bases between. The CDR3 runs 13 residues. Germline V lookup: CDR1 SGHRS, CDR2 YFSETQ. CDR3 sequence reads: CASSPPGANVLTF. The DNA of the CDR3 is TGCGCCAGCAGCCCCCCTGGGGCCAACGTCCTGACTTTC.

A note on this clone: The identical CDR3 is also encoded by other nucleotide sequences in the sample. The chain recombines TRBV7-9 with TRBJ2-3; weak D call: TRBD2 (6 bases). Germline lookup yields CDR1 SEHNR and CDR2 FQNEAQ (reference sequence). The V and J ends lost 5 bases and 1 base respectively, with 10 bases between them. The CDR3 covers 14 residues. This CDR3 reads CASSHPSGTDTQYF. Here the CDR3 DNA reads TGTGCCAGCAGCCATCCTAGCGGCACAGATACGCAGTATTTT.

V and J are TRBV7-3 and TRBJ2-3, with D perhaps TRBD1 or TRBD2 (7 bases each). From germline, CDR1 is SGHTA and CDR2 FQGTGA. V was pared by 5 bases and J by 1 base, with 13 bases between. The CDR3 length is 15 residues. CDR3 sequence (DNA): TGTGCCAGCAGCCACAGGGGAGGGGGCACAGATACGCAGTATTTT. Its translation is CASSHRGGGTDTQYF.

The chain has TRBV4-3 and TRBJ2-7; no clear D gene. Germline V gene data show CDR1 as LGHNA and CDR2 as YSLEER. This CDR3 is built from 12 residues. With 0 bases removed from V and 6 bases from J, the gap between germline ends came to 6 bases. The CDR3: CASSQDSGEQYF. In nucleotides, the CDR3 is TGCGCCAGCAGCCAAGATTCTGGCGAGCAGTACTTC.

The chain links TRBV19 to TRBJ1-3; TRBD1 might be the D (5 bases). Trimming took off 5 bases at V and 3 bases at J, with 23 bases between the two ends. Germline assignment: CDR1 LNHDA and CDR2 SQIVND (reference sequence). The CDR3 covers 18 residues. The chain's CDR3 is CASSPTESIGGYGNTIYF. The CDR3 nucleotides read TGTGCCAGTAGTCCGACTGAGTCCATCGGGGGTTATGGAAACACCATATATTTT.

The rearrangement joins TRBV7-6 to TRBJ2-3; possibly TRBD2 for D (5 bases). The CDR3 runs to 15 residues. Deletions cut 5 bases from V and 1 base from J, with 13 bases between. Germline CDR1 and CDR2: SGHVS and FNYEAQ. The CDR3 DNA reads as TGTGCCAGCAGCCCCAGCAGCGGCGGCACAGATACGCAGTATTTT. Translating it yields CASSPSSGGTDTQYF.

This chain joins TRBV11-2 and TRBJ2-2; D is perhaps TRBD2 (5 bases). This CDR3 is built from 16 residues. V was cut by 0 bases and J by 2 bases, with 10 bases left in between. CDR1 and CDR2 from the germline V gene are SGHAT and FQNNGV. CDR3 region: CASSLDPRGNTGELFF. CDR3 DNA sequence: TGTGCCAGCAGCTTAGACCCTCGGGGAAACACCGGGGAGCTGTTTTTT.

This chain links TRBV27 with TRBJ2-2, with TRBD2 matching 9 bases. Germline values: CDR1 MNHEY, CDR2 SMNVEV (reference sequence). Trimming at V came to 3 bases and at J to 0 bases, leaving 11 bases not matched to a gene. The CDR3 loop spans 19 amino acids. CDR3 sequence: CASSFLAGPQGPNTGELFF. DNA for the CDR3: TGTGCCAGCAGTTTCCTAGCGGGACCGCAAGGACCGAACACCGGGGAGCTGTTTTTT.